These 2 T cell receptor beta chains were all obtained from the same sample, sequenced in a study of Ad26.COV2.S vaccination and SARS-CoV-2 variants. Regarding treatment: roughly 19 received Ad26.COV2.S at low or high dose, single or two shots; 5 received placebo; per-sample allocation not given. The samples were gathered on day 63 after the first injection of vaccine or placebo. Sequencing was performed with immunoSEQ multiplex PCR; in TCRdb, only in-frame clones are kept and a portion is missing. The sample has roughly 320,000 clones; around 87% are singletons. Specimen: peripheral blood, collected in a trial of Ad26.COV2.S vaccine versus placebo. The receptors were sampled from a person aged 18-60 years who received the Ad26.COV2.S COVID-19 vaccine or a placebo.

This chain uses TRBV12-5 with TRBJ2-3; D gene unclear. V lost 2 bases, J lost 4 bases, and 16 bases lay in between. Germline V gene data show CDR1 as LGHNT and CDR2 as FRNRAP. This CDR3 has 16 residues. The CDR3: CASGLQKGEGPDTQYF. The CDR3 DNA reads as TGTGCTAGTGGTTTGCAAAAGGGTGAAGGACCAGATACGCAGTATTTT.

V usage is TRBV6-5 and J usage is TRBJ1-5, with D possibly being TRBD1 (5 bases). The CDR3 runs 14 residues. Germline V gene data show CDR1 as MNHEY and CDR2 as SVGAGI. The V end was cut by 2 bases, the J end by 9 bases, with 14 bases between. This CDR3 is CASSYSGPGGPQHF. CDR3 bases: TGTGCCAGCAGTTACAGCGGCCCTGGGGGGCCCCAGCATTTT.